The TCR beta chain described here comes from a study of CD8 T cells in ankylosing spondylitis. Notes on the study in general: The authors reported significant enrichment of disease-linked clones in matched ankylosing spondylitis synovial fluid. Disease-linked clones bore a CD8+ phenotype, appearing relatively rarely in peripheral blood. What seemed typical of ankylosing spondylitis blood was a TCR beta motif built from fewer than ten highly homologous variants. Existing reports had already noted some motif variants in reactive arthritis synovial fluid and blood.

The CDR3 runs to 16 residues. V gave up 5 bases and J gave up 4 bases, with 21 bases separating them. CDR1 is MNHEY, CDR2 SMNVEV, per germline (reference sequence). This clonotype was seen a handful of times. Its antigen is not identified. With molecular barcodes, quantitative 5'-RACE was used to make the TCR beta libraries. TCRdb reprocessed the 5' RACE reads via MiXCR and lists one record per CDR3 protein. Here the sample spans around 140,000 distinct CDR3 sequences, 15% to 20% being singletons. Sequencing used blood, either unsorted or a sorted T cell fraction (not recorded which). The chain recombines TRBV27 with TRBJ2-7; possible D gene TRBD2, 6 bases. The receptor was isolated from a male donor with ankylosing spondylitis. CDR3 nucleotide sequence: TGTGCCAGCAGTCCGGAGGGGTCCCTCTTCTCGTACGAGCAGTACTTC. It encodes CASSPEGSLFSYEQYF.